These 19 T cell receptor beta chains share one sample of origin, sequenced in a study of cytomegalovirus exposure and HLA in healthy donors. In the PCR, 60 Vbeta and 13 Jbeta primers were used. Profiling relied on immunoSEQ multiplex PCR, and the TCRdb table lists in-frame clones only, not all of them. The sample lists around 92,000 clones; around 81% were seen once. Sequencing was done on a sample of PBMCs. All receptors derive from a man between 18 and 29 years old in good health and CMV-seronegative.

This clone showed up just a few times. The chain uses TRBV7-9 and TRBJ2-3; 8 nucleotides match TRBD2. The CDR3 runs 17 residues. Germline trimming cut 6 bases from V and 9 bases from J; bases unmatched to any gene: 20. Germline-derived CDR1 and CDR2 are SEHNR and FQNEAQ (reference sequence). CDR3 DNA sequence: TGTGCCAGCAGGCCAACTAGCGGCTCACCACCGGGTTACACGCAGTATTTT. Its translation: CASRPTSGSPPGYTQYF.

The chain couples TRBV6-5 to TRBJ1-2; D gene uncertain. The V end was cut by 8 bases, the J end by 5 bases, with 15 bases between. The length of the CDR3 is 13 residues. Per the germline V gene, CDR1 is MNHEY and CDR2 is SVGAGI. The CDR3 here is CASSEAGHYGYTF. The DNA of the CDR3 is TGTGCCAGCTCCGAAGCAGGTCATTATGGCTACACCTTC.

This chain joins TRBV10-1 and TRBJ1-1; TRBD1 agrees at 7 bases. From germline, CDR1 is WNHNN and CDR2 SYGVQD (reference sequence). The CDR3 covers 15 residues. V lost 0 bases to trimming and J lost 5 bases; unmatched junction nucleotides: 6. The CDR3 spells CASSESPTGSTEAFF. CDR3 in DNA: TGCGCCAGCAGTGAGTCTCCGACAGGGAGTACTGAAGCTTTCTTT.

This chain links TRBV6-1 with TRBJ1-5; D gene uncertain. V gave up 5 bases and J gave up 0 bases, with 8 bases separating them. The CDR3 contains 14 residues. Germline-derived CDR1 and CDR2 are MNHNS and SASEGT. CDR3 sequence: CASSLVYSNQPQHF. The DNA of the CDR3 is TGTGCCAGCAGTCTCGTTTATAGCAATCAGCCCCAGCATTTT.

The V and J genes are TRBV7-7 and TRBJ1-5, with 10 positions matching TRBD1. The germline V gene has CDR1 SSHAT and CDR2 FNYEAQ (reference sequence). CDR3 length equals 14 residues. With 4 bases clipped from V and 15 bases from J, the junction kept 12 bases outside the gene matches. The CDR3 DNA reads as TGTGCCAGCAGCTACGGACAGGGGGGCGGGCAAGGGCATTTT. The encoded protein is CASSYGQGGGQGHF.

The chain joins TRBV5-1 to TRBJ2-5; D ambiguous. Germline-derived CDR1 and CDR2 are SGHRS and YFSETQ. Trimming cost V 2 bases and J 2 bases, with 7 bases left between them. The CDR3 length is 13 residues. CDR3 in amino acids: CASSLDTQETQYF. CDR3 bases: TGCGCCAGCAGCTTAGACACACAAGAGACCCAGTACTTC.

The V gene is TRBV6-5, the J gene TRBJ1-1; no definite D call. The CDR3 extends over 13 amino acids. CDR1 and CDR2 (germline): MNHEY, SVGAGI. With 6 bases removed from V and 6 bases from J, the gap between germline ends came to 14 bases. The CDR3 nucleotides read TGTGCCAGCAGCCCCTTAGAGGGCCCTGAAGCTTTCTTT. Protein: CASSPLEGPEAFF.

The rearrangement joins TRBV6-5 to TRBJ2-3; 7 bases are shared with TRBD2. V was pared by 2 bases and J by 8 bases, with 13 bases of the junction left unmatched. There are 16 residues in the CDR3. Germline V gives CDR1 MNHEY, CDR2 SVGAGI. CDR3 nucleotides: TGTGCCAGCAGTTACACGGTATACTACCCGGGGGGTACGCAGTATTTT. This translates into CASSYTVYYPGGTQYF.

J is TRBJ2-7 and V is TRBV6-1, with D unresolved. The germline CDR1 and CDR2 sequences are MNHNS and SASEGT. V gave up 4 bases and J gave up 2 bases, with 9 bases separating them. The CDR3 consists of 13 residues. This chain's CDR3 is CASSAAAPYEQYF. CDR3 nucleotides: TGTGCCAGCAGTGCCGCGGCACCCTACGAGCAGTACTTC.

The chain combines TRBV6-6 with TRBJ1-1; D not resolved. Germline assignment: CDR1 MNHNY and CDR2 SVGAGI (reference sequence). Trimming cost V 7 bases and J 0 bases, with 12 bases left between them. The CDR3 has 14 amino acids. CDR3 DNA sequence: TGTGCCAGCATTGTGGGCACCATGAACACTGAAGCTTTCTTT. Encoded protein: CASIVGTMNTEAFF.

This clone came up a few times. The chain joins TRBV7-3 to TRBJ2-5; D remains unclear. CDR3 length: 15 residues. V dropped 3 bases and J dropped 3 bases, with 14 bases sitting between them. Germline V gene data show CDR1 as SGHTA and CDR2 as FQGTGA. CDR3 region: CASSLAKGGEETQYF. The CDR3 DNA reads as TGTGCCAGCAGCTTGGCCAAAGGCGGCGAAGAGACCCAGTACTTC.

The J gene is TRBJ1-5, the V gene TRBV10-3; no reliable D call. The CDR3 contains 14 residues. Trimming left V 7 bases short and J 0 bases short, with 10 bases between. Per the germline V gene, CDR1 is ENHRY and CDR2 is SYGVKD. CDR3 loop: CAIINRHSNQPQHF. The CDR3 DNA sequence: TGTGCCATCATTAACCGACATAGCAATCAGCCCCAGCATTTT.

The chain joins TRBV18 to TRBJ2-5; 8 nucleotides align to TRBD1. J gave up 5 bases and V 6 bases, and 8 bases lay outside the gene matches. Looked up from germline, CDR1 is KGHSH and CDR2 is LQKENI. This CDR3 has 14 residues. CDR3 DNA sequence: TGTGCCAGCTCCAACACAGGGGGTGACGAGACCCAGTACTTC. Translating it yields CASSNTGGDETQYF.

The rearrangement joins TRBV5-3 to TRBJ2-5; 11 bases are shared with TRBD2. TRBV5-3 is known as an ORF, though its function is uncertain. Unmatched junction bases numbered 0, after V lost 0 bases and J lost 5 bases. The CDR3 length is 14 residues. The CDR3 nucleotides read TGTGCCAGAAGCTTGGGACTAGCGGGGGAGACCCAGTACTTC. This sequence encodes CARSLGLAGETQYF.

CDR3 nucleotides: TGTGCCAGCAGCTTAGAGGCAGGCTCTGGAAACACCATATATTTT. It encodes CASSLEAGSGNTIYF. The chain combines TRBV11-2 with TRBJ1-3; unclear D gene. V was shortened by 0 bases and J by 0 bases, with 6 bases between the two germline ends. Germline loops: CDR1 SGHAT, CDR2 FQNNGV. The CDR3 covers 15 residues.

The table lists this clone with a few counts. This chain joins TRBV6-1 and TRBJ1-5; the match to TRBD1 covers 8 bases. Trimming cost V 5 bases and J 6 bases; bases outside gene matches: 6. The CDR3 sequence is 14 residues long. CDR1 and CDR2 (germline): MNHNS, SASEGT. The CDR3 spells CASSKTGEGQPQHF. The CDR3 bases are TGTGCCAGCAGTAAGACAGGGGAGGGTCAGCCCCAGCATTTT.

This clone appeared a few times. This chain links TRBV29-1 with TRBJ1-1; a possible D gene is TRBD1 (5 bases). V dropped 7 bases and J dropped 1 base, with 13 bases sitting between them. This CDR3 region has 13 residues. Germline V gene lookup returns CDR1 SQVTM and CDR2 ANQGSEA. CDR3 sequence (DNA): TGCAGCGCTGAGACAGCACCGAACACTGAAGCTTTCTTT. It specifies CSAETAPNTEAFF. Supplemented by reference TRBV29-1 and TRBJ1-1, the full variable domain reads SAVISQKPSRDICQRGTSLTIQCQVDSQVTMMFWYRQQPGQSLTLIATANQGSEATYESGFVIDKFPISRPNLTFSTLTVSNMSPEDSSIYLCSAETAPNTEAFFGQGTRLTVV.

The chain has TRBV10-3 and TRBJ2-5, with D possibly matching TRBD1 (5 bases). Germline V gene sequence: CDR1 ENHRY, CDR2 SYGVKD. Trimming removed 9 bases from V and 5 bases from J, with 16 bases in between. The CDR3 has 13 residues. Here the CDR3 DNA reads TGTGCCATGACCCAACAGGTCGGGGAGACCCAGTACTTC. This codes for CAMTQQVGETQYF.

V gene TRBV7-7 combines with J gene TRBJ2-1; D gene uncertain. CDR1 and CDR2 (germline): SSHAT, FNYEAQ (reference sequence). The CDR3 sequence is 13 residues long. V was shortened by 1 base and J by 5 bases, with 6 bases between the two germline ends. The chain's CDR3 is CASSLGQDNEQFF. The DNA of the CDR3 is TGTGCCAGCAGCTTAGGTCAGGACAATGAGCAGTTCTTC.